Presented here are 13 T cell receptor beta chains from one specimen sequenced in a study of identical twins. TCRdb processed the 5' RACE reads anew with MiXCR; each CDR3 protein has one entry. Among more than 1.5 million distinct CDR3 sequences listed, roughly 35% were seen once. The sample consisted of cord blood. The source of these receptors is a newborn girl in good health.

Comments on this clonotype: At one end, the junction sequence differs from germline, possibly due to a read error. The rearrangement joins TRBV10-3 to TRBJ1-4; D uncertain. Germline V gene lookup returns CDR1 ENHRY and CDR2 SYGVKD. This CDR3 region has 15 residues. As DNA, the CDR3 is TGTGCCATCAGTGGGTCGGCAGGTTCTAATGAAAAACCGTTTTTT. This translates into CAISGSAGSNEKPFF.

V usage is TRBV2 and J usage is TRBJ2-5, with D perhaps TRBD1 (6 bases). From germline, CDR1 is SNHLY and CDR2 FYNNEI. Trimming shortened V by 8 bases and J by 5 bases, and 12 bases separated the two germline ends. This CDR3 has 12 amino acids. CDR3 coding DNA: TGTGCCAGCGACAGGAATAGGGAGACCCAGTACTTC. Translating gives CASDRNRETQYF.

The rearrangement uses TRBV7-2 and TRBJ2-4, with D unclear. CDR3 length: 16 residues. The germline gives CDR1 SGHTA, CDR2 FQGNSA. The V end was cut by 0 bases, the J end by 0 bases, with 9 bases between. The CDR3 DNA reads TGTGCCAGCAGCTTAGCCCACGCCCTAGCCAAAAACATTCAGTACTTC. Its protein product is CASSLAHALAKNIQYF.

The chain employs TRBV20-1 and TRBJ2-3; TRBD2 aligns across 11 bases. This CDR3 has 16 residues. With 1 base clipped from V and 0 bases from J, the junction kept 3 bases outside the gene matches. CDR1 is DFQATT and CDR2 is SNEGSKA in the germline V gene (reference sequence). This chain's CDR3 is CSARGGLAVSTDTQYF. The CDR3 nucleotides are TGCAGTGCTAGAGGGGGACTAGCGGTTAGCACAGATACGCAGTATTTT.

This clonotype occurred a few times. The CDR3 loop is CASSARTGGNEQFF. DNA of the CDR3: TGTGCCAGCAGTGCCCGGACAGGGGGCAATGAGCAGTTCTTC. The V and J genes are TRBV27 and TRBJ2-1; 10 nucleotides match TRBD1. CDR3 length equals 14 residues. The ends lost 5 bases at V and 6 bases at J; junction bases unmatched: 4. CDR1 and CDR2 from the germline V gene are MNHEY and SMNVEV (reference sequence).

Only one count was recorded for this clonotype. V usage is TRBV20-1 and J usage is TRBJ2-2, with D unclear. This CDR3 comprises 13 residues. V lost 2 bases and J lost 5, with 9 bases in between. CDR1 and CDR2 (germline): DFQATT, SNEGSKA (reference sequence). In DNA, the CDR3 is TGCAGTGCTAGAATTTTGGGAACCGGGGAGCTGTTTTTT. Translated, it gives CSARILGTGELFF.

This clonotype occurred many times. The rearrangement joins TRBV7-9 to TRBJ1-4; D unresolved. The CDR3 runs to 13 residues. CDR1 SEHNR and CDR2 FQNEAQ come from the germline V gene (reference sequence). The V and J ends lost 8 bases and 5 bases respectively, with 12 bases between them. CDR3 region: CASSGGYNEKLFF. CDR3 DNA: TGTGCCAGCTCCGGAGGATACAATGAAAAACTGTTTTTT.

The V call is TRBV20-1, the J call TRBJ2-1, with TRBD2 matching over 7 bases. Per the germline V gene, CDR1 is DFQATT and CDR2 is SNEGSKA (reference sequence). The CDR3 runs 16 residues. J lost 0 bases, V lost 6 bases, and 11 bases had no gene match. As DNA, the CDR3 is TGCAGTGCCCCTACCGCTAGCGGCAGCTCCTACAATGAGCAGTTCTTC. Protein: CSAPTASGSSYNEQFF.

The CDR3 region is CASSLALAPWTQYF. DNA of the CDR3: TGTGCCAGCAGCTTAGCGCTAGCTCCATGGACCCAGTACTTC. The chain has TRBV7-8 and TRBJ2-5; D may be TRBD2 (5 bases). The CDR3 covers 14 residues. The V and J ends lost 0 bases and 7 bases respectively, with 12 bases between them. Germline CDR1 SGHVS, CDR2 FQNEAQ.

There are many counts of this clonotype. The rearrangement uses TRBV5-1 and TRBJ2-1; D tentatively fits TRBD1 or TRBD2 (5 bases each). Trimming took off 1 base at V and 4 bases at J, with 12 bases between the two ends. CDR3 length: 15 amino acids. The germline gives CDR1 SGHRS, CDR2 YFSETQ. Written as DNA, the CDR3 is TGCGCCAGCAGCTTGACAGGACTCTTATACAATGAGCAGTTCTTC. Its protein product is CASSLTGLLYNEQFF.

This clonotype appeared many times. The chain couples TRBV29-1 to TRBJ2-1; maybe TRBD2 (6 bases). V was pared by 4 bases and J by 2 bases, with 12 bases between. From germline, CDR1 is SQVTM and CDR2 ANQGSEA. CDR3 length equals 14 residues. CDR3 bases: TGCAGCGTTGCCCTGGGACTGCCCTACAATGAGCAGTTCTTC. Protein product: CSVALGLPYNEQFF.

This clonotype was counted a single time. The chain is built from TRBV6-2 or TRBV6-3 and TRBJ2-3, with TRBD2 identical over 13 bases. V lost 0 bases, J lost 3 bases, and 9 bases stayed unmatched. Germline loops: CDR1 MNHEY, CDR2 SVGEGT. This CDR3 has 19 residues. This chain's CDR3 is CASSYSLAGGPDLTDTQYF. As DNA, the CDR3 is TGTGCCAGCAGTTACTCACTAGCGGGAGGGCCTGACTTAACAGATACGCAGTATTTT.

The chain couples TRBV5-1 to TRBJ2-3, with 10 bases identical to TRBD2. The CDR3 is 16 amino acids. V shed 4 bases and J 1 base; nucleotides not matched to a gene: 6. Germline V gene data show CDR1 as SGHRS and CDR2 as YFSETQ. CDR3 loop: CASSAQLAGRTDTQYF. CDR3 nucleotide sequence: TGCGCCAGCAGCGCCCAACTAGCGGGACGCACAGATACGCAGTATTTT. Combining the CDR3 with reference TRBV5-1 and TRBJ2-3 gives the whole variable domain KAGVTQTPRYLIKTRGQQVTLSCSPISGHRSVSWYQQTPGQGLQFLFEYFSETQRNKGNFPGRFSGRQFSNSRSEMNVSTLELGDSALYLCASSAQLAGRTDTQYFGPGTRLTVL.